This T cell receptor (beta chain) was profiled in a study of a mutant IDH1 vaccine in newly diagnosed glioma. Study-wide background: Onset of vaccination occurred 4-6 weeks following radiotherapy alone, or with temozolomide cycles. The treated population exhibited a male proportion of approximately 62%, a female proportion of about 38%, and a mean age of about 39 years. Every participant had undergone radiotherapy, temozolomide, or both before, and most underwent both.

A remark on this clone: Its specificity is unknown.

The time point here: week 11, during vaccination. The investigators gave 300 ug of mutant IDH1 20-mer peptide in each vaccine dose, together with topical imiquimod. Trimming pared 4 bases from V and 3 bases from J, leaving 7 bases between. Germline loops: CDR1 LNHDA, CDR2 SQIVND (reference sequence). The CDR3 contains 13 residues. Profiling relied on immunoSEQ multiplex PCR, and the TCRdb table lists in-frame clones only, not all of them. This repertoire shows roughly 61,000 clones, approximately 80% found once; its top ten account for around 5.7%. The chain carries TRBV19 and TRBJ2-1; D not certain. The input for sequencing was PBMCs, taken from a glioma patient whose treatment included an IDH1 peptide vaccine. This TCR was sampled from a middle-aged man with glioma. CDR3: CASSTTHYNEQFF. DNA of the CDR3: TGTGCCAGTAGTACTACACACTACAATGAGCAGTTCTTC.